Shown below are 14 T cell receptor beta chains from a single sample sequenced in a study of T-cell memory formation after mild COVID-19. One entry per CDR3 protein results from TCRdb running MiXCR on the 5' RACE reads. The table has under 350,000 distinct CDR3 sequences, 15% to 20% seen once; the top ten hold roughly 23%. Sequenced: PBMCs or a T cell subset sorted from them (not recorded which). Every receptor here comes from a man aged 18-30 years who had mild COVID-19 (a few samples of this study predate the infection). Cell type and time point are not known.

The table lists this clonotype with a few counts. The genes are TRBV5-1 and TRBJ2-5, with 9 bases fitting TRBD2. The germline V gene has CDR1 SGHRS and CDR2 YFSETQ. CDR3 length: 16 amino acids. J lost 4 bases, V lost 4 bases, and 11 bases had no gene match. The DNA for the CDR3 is TGCGCCAGCAGCCCGACTAGCGGCCCGGCGGCAGAGACCCAGTACTTC. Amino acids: CASSPTSGPAAETQYF.

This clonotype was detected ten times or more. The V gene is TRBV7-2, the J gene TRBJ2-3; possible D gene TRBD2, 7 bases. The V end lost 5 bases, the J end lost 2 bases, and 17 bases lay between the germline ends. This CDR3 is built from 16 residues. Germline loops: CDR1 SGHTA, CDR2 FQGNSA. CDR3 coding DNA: TGTGCCAGCAGCACCCGCGGGGGCCTAACCACAGATACGCAGTATTTT. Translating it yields CASSTRGGLTTDTQYF.

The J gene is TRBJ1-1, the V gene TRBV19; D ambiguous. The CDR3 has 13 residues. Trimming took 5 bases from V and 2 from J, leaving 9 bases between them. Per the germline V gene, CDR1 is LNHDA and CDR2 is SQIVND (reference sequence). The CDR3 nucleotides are TGTGCCAGTAGTGAGGGAAGAAACACTGAAGCTTTCTTT. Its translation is CASSEGRNTEAFF.

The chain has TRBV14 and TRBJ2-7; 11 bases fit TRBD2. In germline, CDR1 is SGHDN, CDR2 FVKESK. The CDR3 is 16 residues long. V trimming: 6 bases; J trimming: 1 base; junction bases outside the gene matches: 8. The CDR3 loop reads CASRLKTSGKSYEQYV. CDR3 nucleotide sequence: TGTGCCAGCAGGCTCAAGACTAGCGGGAAATCCTACGAGCAGTACGTC.

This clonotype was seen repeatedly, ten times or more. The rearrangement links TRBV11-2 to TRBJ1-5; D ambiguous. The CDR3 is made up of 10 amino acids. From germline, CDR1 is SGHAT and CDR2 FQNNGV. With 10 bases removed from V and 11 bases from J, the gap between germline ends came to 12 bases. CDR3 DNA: TGTGCCACCCAGCCGATATCCCAGCATTTT. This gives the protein CATQPISQHF.

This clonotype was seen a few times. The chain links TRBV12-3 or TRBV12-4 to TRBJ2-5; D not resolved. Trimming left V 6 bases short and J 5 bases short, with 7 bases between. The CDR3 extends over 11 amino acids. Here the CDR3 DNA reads TGTGCCAGCAGGTTTAGGGAGACCCAGTACTTC. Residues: CASRFRETQYF.

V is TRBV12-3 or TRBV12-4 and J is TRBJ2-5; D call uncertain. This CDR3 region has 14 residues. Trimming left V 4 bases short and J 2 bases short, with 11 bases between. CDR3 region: CASSSPGAQETQYF. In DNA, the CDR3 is TGTGCCAGCAGTTCTCCTGGAGCACAAGAGACCCAGTACTTC.

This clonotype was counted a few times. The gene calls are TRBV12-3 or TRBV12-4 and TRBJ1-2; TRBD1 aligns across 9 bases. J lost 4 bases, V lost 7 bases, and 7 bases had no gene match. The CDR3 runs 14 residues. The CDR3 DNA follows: TGTGCCAGCACTTGGACAGGGGTCACCTATGGCTACACCTTC. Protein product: CASTWTGVTYGYTF.

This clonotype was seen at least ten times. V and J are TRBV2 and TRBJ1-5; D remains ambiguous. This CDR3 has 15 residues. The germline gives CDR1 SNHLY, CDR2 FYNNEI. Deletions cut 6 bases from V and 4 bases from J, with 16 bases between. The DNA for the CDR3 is TGTGCCAGCAGAGACCCTGGACGGGCAAATCAGCCCCAGCATTTT. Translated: CASRDPGRANQPQHF.

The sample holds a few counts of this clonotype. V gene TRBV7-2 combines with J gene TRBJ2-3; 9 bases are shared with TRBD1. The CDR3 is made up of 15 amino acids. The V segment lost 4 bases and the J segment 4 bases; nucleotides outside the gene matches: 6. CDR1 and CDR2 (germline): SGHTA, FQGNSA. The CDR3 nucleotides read TGTGCCAGCAGCTCGCGACAGGGGGGGGCAGATACGCAGTATTTT. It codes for CASSSRQGGADTQYF.

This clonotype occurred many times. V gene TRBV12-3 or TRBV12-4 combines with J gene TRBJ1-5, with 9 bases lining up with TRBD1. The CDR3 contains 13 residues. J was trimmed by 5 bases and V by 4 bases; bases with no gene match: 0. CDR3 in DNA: TGTGCCAGCAGTTACAGGGGGCATCAGCCCCAGCATTTT. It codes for CASSYRGHQPQHF.

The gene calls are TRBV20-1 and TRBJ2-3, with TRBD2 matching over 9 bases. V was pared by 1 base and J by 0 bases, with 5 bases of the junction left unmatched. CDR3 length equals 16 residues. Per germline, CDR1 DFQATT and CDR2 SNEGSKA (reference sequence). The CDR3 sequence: CSARVSGGPSTDTQYF. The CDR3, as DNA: TGCAGTGCTAGAGTAAGCGGGGGGCCTAGCACAGATACGCAGTATTTT.

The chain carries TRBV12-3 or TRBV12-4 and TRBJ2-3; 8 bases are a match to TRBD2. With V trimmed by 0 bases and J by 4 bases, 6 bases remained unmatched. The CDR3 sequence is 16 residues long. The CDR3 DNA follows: TGTGCCAGCAGTTTAGCGCCCGGGGGGGGTGCAGATACGCAGTATTTT. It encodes CASSLAPGGGADTQYF.

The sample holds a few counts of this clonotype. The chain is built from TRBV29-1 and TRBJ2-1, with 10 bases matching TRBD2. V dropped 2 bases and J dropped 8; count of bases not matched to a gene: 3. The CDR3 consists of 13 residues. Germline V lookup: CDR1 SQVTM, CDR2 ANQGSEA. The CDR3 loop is CSVESGGEYEQFF. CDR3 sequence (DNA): TGCAGCGTTGAAAGCGGGGGGGAGTATGAGCAGTTCTTC.